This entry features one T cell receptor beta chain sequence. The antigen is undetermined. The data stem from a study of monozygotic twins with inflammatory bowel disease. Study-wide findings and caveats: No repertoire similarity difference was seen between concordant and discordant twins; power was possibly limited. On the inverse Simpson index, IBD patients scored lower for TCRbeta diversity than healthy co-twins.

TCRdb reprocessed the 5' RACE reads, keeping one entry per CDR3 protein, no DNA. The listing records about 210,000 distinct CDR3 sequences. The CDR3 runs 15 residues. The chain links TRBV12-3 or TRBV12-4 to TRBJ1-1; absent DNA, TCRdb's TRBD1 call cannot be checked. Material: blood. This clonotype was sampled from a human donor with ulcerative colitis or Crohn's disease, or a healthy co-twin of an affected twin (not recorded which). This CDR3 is CASSLGDRGATEAFF.